This TCR beta chain was identified in a study of blood T cell repertoires in COVID-19. In the original analysis: Amplification from reference gene primers served as the basis for estimated nucleated cell counts. Profiled with immunoSEQ multiplex PCR; TCRdb holds only in-frame clones, not every one. D and trimming were read from the DNA, whereas the V and J calls and clone size are those reported in that table. The table lists about 180,000 clones, roughly three quarters of them singletons. CDR1 and CDR2 from the germline V gene are LNHDA and SQIVND (reference sequence). The length of the CDR3 is 16 residues. Unmatched junction bases numbered 11, after V lost 6 bases and J lost 4 bases.

The sequence derives from a woman of 80 years or more with COVID-19, enrolled during active disease. The specimen was peripheral blood. This chain joins TRBV19 and TRBJ2-1; 8 positions agree with TRBD1. CDR3 DNA: TGTGCCAGTAGCAAACTCCTCCGGGACAGGTACAATGAGCAGTTCTTC. Translating it yields CASSKLLRDRYNEQFF.